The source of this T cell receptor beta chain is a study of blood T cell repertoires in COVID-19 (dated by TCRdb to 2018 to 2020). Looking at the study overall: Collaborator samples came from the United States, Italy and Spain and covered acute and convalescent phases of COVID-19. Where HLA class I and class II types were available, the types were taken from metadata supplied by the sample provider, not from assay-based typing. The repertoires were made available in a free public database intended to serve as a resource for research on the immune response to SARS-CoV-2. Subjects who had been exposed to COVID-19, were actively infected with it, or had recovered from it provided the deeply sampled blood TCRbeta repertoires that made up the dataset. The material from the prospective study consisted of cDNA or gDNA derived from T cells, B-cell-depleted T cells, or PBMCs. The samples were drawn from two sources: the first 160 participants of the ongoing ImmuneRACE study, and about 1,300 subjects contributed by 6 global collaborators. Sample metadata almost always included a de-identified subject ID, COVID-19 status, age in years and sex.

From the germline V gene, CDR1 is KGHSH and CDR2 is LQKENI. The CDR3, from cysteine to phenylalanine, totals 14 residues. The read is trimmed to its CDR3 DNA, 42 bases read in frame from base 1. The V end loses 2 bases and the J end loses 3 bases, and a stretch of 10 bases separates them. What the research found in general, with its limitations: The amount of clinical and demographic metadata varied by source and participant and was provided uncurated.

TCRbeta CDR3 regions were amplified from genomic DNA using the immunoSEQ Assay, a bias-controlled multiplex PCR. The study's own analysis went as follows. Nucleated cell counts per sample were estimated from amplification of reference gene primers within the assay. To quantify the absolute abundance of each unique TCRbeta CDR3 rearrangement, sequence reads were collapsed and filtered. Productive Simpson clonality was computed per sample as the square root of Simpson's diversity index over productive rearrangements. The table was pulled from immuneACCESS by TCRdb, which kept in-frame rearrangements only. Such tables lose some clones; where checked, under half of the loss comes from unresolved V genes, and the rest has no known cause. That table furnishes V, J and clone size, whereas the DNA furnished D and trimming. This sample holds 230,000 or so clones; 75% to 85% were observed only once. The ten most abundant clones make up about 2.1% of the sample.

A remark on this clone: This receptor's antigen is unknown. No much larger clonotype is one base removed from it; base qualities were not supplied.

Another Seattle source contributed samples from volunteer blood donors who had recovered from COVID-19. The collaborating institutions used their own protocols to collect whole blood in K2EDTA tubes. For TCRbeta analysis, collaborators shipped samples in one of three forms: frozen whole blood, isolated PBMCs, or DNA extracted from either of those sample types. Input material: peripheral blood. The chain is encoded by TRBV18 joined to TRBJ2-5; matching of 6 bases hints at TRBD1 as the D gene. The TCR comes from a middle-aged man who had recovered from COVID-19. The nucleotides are TGTGCCAGCTCACCAGGACCAGGGGAAGAGACCCAGTACTTC. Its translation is CASSPGPGEETQYF.